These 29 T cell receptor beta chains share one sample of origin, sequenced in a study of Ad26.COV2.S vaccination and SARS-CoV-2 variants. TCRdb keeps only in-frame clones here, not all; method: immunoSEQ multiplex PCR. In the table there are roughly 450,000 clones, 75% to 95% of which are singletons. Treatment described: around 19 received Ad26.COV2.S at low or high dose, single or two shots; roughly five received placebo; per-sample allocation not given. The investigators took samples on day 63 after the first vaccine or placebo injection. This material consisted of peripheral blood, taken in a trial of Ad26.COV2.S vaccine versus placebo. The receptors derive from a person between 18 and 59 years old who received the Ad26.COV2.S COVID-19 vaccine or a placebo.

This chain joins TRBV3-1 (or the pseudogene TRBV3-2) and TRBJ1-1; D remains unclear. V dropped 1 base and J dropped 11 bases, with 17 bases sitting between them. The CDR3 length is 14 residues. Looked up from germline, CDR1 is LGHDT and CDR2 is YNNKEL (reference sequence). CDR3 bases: TGTGCCAGCAGCCAAGCCCATGGACCCAGGCGGGCTTTCTTT. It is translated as CASSQAHGPRRAFF.

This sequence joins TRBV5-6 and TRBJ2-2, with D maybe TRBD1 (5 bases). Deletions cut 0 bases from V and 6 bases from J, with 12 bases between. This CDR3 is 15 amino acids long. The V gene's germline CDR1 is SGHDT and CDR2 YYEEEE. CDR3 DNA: TGTGCCAGCAGCTTGGGACAGCCGTTGTCCGGGGAGCTGTTTTTT. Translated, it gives CASSLGQPLSGELFF.

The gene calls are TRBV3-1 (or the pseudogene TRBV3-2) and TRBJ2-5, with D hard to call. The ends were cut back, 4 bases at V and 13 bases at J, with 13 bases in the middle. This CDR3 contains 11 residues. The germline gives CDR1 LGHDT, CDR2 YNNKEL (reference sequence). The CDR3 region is CASSRVPRWYF. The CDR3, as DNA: TGTGCCAGCAGCCGCGTCCCTCGTTGGTACTTC.

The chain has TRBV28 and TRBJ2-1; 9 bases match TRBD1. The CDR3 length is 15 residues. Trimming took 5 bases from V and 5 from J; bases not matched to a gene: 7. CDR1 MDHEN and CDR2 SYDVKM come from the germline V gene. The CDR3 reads CASSGQGTPNNEQFF. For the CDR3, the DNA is TGTGCCAGCAGTGGACAGGGGACACCTAACAATGAGCAGTTCTTC.

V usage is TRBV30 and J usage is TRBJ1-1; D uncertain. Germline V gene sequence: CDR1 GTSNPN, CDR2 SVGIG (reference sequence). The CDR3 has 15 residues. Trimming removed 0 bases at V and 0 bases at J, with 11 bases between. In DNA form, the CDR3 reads TGTGCCTGGAGTGTACAAGGCAGGTTGAACACTGAAGCTTTCTTT. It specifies CAWSVQGRLNTEAFF.

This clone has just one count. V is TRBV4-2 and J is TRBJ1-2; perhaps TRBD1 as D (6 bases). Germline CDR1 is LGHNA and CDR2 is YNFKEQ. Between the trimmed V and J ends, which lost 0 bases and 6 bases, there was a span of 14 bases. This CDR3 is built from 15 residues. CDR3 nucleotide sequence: TGTGCCAGCAGCCAAGAAGCAGGGGAGCGGGATGGCTACACCTTC. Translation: CASSQEAGERDGYTF.

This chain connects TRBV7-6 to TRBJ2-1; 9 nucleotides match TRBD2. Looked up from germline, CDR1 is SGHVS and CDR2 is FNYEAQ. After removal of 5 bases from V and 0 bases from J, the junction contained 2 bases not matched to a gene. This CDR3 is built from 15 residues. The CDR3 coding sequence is TGTGCCAGCAGCCCGACTAGCGGCTCCTACAATGAGCAGTTCTTC. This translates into CASSPTSGSYNEQFF.

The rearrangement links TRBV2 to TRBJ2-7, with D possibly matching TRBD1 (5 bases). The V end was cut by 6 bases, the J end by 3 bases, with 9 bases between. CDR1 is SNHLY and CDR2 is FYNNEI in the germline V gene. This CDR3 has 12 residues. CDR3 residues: CASRDTFYEQYF. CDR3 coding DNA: TGTGCCAGCAGGGACACCTTCTACGAGCAGTACTTC.

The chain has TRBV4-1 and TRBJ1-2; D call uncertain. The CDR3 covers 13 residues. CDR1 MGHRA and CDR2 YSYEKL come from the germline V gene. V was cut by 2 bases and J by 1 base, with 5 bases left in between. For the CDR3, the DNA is TGCGCCAGCAGCCAACCCAATAACTATGGCTACACCTTC. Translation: CASSQPNNYGYTF.

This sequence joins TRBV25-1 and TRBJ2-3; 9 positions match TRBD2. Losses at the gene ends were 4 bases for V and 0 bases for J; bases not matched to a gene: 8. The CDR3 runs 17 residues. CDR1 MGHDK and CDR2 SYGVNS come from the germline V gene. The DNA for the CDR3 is TGTGCCAGCAGTGTTGGCCTAGCGGGGCCTAGCACAGATACGCAGTATTTT. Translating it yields CASSVGLAGPSTDTQYF.

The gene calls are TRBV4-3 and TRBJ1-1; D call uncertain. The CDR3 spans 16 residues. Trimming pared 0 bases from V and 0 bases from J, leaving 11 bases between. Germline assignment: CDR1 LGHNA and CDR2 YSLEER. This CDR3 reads CASSQDSVGMNTEAFF. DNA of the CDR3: TGCGCCAGCAGCCAAGATTCGGTAGGGATGAACACTGAAGCTTTCTTT.

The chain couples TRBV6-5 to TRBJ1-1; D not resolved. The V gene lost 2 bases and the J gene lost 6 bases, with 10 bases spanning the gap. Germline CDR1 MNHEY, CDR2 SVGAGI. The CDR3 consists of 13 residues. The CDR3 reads CASSYEGQSEAFF. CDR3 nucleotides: TGTGCCAGCAGTTACGAAGGGCAGTCTGAAGCTTTCTTT.

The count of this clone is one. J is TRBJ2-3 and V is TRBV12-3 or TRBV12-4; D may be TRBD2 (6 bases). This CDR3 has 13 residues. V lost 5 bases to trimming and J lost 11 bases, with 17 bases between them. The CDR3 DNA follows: TGTGCCAGCAGTAGGGAGGACGCTTTCCTGCAGTATTTT. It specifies CASSREDAFLQYF.

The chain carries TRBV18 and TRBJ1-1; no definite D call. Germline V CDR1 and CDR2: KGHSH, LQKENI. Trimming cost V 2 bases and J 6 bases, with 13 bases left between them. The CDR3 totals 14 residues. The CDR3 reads CASSPYNLGSEAFF. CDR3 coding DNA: TGTGCCAGCTCACCATATAATTTAGGGTCTGAAGCTTTCTTT.

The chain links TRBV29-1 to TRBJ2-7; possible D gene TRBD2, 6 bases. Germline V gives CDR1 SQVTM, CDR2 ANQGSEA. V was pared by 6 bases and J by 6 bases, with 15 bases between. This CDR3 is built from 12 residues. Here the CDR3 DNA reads TGCAGCGTCCCCTCGGAGGGGTTCGAGCAGTACTTC. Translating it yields CSVPSEGFEQYF.

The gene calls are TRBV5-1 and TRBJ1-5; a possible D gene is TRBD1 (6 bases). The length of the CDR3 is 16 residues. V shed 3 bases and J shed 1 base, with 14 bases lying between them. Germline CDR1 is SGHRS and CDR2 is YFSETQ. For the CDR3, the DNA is TGCGCCAGCAGCTGGGGGGACGGGGGCAGCAATCAGCCCCAGCATTTT. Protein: CASSWGDGGSNQPQHF.

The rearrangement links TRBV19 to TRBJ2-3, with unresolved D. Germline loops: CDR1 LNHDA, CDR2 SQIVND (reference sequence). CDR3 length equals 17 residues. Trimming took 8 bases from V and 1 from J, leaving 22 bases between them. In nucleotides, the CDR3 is TGTGCCAGTCGCCCCGGGCGTCCGCGGAGCCGCACAGATACGCAGTATTTT. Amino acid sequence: CASRPGRPRSRTDTQYF.

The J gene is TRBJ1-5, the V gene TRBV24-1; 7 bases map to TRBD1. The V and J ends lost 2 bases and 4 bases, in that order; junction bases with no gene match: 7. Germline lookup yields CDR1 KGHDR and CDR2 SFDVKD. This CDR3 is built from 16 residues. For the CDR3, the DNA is TGTGCCACCAGTGATTCGAAACAGGGGATGAATCAGCCCCAGCATTTT. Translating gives CATSDSKQGMNQPQHF.

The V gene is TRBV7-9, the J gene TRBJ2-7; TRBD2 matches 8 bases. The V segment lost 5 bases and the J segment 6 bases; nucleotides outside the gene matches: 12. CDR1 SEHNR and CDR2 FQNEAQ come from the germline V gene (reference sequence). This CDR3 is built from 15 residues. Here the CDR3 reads CASSPRQREYGEQYF. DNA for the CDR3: TGTGCCAGCAGCCCCCGACAGCGGGAGTACGGCGAGCAGTACTTC. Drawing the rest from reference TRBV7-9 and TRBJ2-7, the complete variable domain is DTGVSQNPRHKITKRGQNVTFRCDPISEHNRLYWYRQTLGQGPEFLTYFQNEAQLEKSRLLSDRFSAERPKGSFSTLEIQRTEQGDSAMYLCASSPRQREYGEQYFGPGTRLTVT.

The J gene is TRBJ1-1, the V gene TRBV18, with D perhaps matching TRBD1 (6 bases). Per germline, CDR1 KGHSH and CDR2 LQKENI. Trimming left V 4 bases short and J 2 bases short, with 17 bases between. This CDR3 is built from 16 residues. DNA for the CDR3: TGTGCCAGCTCACAGACACAGGGTGTTAGAAACACTGAAGCTTTCTTT. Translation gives CASSQTQGVRNTEAFF.

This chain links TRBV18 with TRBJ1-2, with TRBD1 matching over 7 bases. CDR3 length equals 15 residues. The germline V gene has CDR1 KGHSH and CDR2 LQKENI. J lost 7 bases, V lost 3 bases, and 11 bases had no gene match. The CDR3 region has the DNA TGTGCCAGCTCACCGGGCCTGACAGGGTTGGTTGGCTACACCTTC. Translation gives CASSPGLTGLVGYTF. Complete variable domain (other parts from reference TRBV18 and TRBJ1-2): NAGVMQNPRHLVRRRGQEARLRCSPMKGHSHVYWYRQLPEEGLKFMVYLQKENIIDESGMPKERFSAEFPKEGPSILRIQQVVRGDSAAYFCASSPGLTGLVGYTFGSGTRLTVV.

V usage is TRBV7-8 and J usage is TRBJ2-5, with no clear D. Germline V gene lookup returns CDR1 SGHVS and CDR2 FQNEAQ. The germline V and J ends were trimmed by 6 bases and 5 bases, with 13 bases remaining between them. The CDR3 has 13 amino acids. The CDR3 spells CASSERRFETQYF. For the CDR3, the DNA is TGTGCCAGCAGTGAGAGGCGCTTCGAGACCCAGTACTTC. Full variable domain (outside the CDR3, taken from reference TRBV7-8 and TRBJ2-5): GAGVSQSPRYKVAKRGQDVALRCDPISGHVSLFWYQQALGQGPEFLTYFQNEAQLDKSGLPSDRFFAERPEGSVSTLKIQRTQQEDSAVYLCASSERRFETQYFGPGTRLLVL.

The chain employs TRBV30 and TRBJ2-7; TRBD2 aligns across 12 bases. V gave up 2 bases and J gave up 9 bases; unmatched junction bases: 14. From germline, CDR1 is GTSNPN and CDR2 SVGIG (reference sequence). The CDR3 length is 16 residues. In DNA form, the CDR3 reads TGTGCCTGGAGTACAGGGACTAGCGGGCTAACACTCGTGCAGTACTTC. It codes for CAWSTGTSGLTLVQYF. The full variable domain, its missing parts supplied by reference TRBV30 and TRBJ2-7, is SQTIHQWPATLVQPVGSPLSLECTVEGTSNPNLYWYRQAAGRGLQLLFYSVGIGQISSEVPQNLSASRPQDRQFILSSKKLLLSDSGFYLCAWSTGTSGLTLVQYFGPGTRLTVT.

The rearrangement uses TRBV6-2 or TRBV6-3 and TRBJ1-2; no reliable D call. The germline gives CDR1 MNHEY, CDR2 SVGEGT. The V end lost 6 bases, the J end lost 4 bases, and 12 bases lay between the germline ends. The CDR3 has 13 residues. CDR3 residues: CASSSPPSYGYTF. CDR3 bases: TGTGCCAGCAGCTCTCCTCCTAGCTATGGCTACACCTTC.

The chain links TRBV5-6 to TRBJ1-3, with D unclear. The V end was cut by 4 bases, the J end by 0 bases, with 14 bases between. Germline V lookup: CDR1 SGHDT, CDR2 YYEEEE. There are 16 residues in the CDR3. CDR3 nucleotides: TGTGCCAGCAGCAGGGAAGTGTGGGGCTCTGGAAACACCATATATTTT. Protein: CASSREVWGSGNTIYF.

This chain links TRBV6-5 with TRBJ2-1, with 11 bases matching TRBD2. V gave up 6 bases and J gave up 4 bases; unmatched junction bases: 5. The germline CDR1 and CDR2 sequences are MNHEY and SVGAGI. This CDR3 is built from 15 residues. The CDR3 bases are TGTGCCAGCAGCGGTCCTAGCGGGGGGTACAATGAGCAGTTCTTC. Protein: CASSGPSGGYNEQFF.

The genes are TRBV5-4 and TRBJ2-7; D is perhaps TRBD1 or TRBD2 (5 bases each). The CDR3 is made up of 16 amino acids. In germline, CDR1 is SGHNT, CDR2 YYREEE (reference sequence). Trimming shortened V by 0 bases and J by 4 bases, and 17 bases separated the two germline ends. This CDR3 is CASSLEGPWNSYEQYF. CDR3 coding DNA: TGTGCCAGCAGCTTGGAGGGACCGTGGAATAGTTACGAGCAGTACTTC. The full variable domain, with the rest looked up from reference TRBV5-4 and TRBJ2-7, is ETGVTQSPTHLIKTRGQQVTLRCSSQSGHNTVSWYQQALGQGPQFIFQYYREEENGRGNFPPRFSGLQFPNYSSELNVNALELDDSALYLCASSLEGPWNSYEQYFGPGTRLTVT.

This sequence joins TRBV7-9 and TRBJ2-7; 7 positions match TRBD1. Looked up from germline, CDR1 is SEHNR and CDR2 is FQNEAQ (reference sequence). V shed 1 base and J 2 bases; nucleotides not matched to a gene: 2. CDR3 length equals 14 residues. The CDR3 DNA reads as TGTGCCAGCAGCTTAGTAGGGGGCGCCTACGAGCAGTACTTC. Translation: CASSLVGGAYEQYF.

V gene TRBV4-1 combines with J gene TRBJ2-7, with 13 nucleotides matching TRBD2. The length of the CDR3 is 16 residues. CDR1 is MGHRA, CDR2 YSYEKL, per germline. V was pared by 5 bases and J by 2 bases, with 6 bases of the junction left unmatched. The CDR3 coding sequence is TGCGCCAGCAGCGGACTAGCGGGAGCGGGTCCCTACGAGCAGTACTTC. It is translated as CASSGLAGAGPYEQYF.